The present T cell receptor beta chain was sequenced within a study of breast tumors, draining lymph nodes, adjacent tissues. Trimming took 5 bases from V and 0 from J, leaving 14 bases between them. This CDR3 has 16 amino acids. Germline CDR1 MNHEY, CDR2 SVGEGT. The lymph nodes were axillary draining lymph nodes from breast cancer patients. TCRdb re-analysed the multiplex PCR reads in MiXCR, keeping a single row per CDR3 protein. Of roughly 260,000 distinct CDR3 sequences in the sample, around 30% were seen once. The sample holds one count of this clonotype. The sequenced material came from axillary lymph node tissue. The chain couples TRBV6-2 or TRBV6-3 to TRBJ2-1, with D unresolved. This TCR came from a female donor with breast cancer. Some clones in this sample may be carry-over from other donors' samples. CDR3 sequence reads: CASSHPAYGSYNEQFF. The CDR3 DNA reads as TGTGCCAGCAGTCACCCGGCTTATGGCTCCTACAATGAGCAGTTCTTC.